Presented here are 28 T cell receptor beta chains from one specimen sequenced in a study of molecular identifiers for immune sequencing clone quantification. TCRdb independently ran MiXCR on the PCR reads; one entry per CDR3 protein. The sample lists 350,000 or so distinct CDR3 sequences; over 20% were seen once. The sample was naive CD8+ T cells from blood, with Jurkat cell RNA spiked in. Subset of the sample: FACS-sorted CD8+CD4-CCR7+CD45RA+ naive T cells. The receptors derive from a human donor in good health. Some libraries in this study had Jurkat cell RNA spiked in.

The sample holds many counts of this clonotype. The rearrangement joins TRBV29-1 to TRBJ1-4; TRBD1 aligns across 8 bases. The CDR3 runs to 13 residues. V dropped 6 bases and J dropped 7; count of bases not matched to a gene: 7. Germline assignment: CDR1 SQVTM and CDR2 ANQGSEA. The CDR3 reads CSVPLQGGEKLFF. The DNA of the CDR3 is TGCAGCGTGCCCCTACAGGGGGGTGAAAAACTGTTTTTT.

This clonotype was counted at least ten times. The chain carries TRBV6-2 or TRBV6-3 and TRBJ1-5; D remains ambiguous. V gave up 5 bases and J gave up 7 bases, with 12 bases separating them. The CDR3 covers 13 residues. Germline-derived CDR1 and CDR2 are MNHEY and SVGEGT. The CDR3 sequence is CASSTQTGQPQHF. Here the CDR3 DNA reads TGTGCCAGCAGTACACAGACGGGGCAGCCCCAGCATTTT.

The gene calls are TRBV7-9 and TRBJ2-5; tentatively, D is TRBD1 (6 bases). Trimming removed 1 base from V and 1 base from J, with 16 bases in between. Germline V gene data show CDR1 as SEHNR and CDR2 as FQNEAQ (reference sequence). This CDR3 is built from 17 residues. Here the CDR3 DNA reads TGTGCCAGCAGCTTAGGTGCCGGGACAACTATCCAAGAGACCCAGTACTTC. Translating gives CASSLGAGTTIQETQYF. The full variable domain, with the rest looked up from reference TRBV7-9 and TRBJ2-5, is DTGVSQNPRHKITKRGQNVTFRCDPISEHNRLYWYRQTLGQGPEFLTYFQNEAQLEKSRLLSDRFSAERPKGSFSTLEIQRTEQGDSAMYLCASSLGAGTTIQETQYFGPGTRLLVL.

Here the CDR3 DNA reads TGTGCCAGCAGTGAGAACTCACCCCACCAGCCCCAGCATTTT. It translates to CASSENSPHQPQHF. This chain links TRBV6-1 with TRBJ1-5, with D hard to call. Trimming took 3 bases from V and 7 from J, leaving 13 bases between them. Germline loops: CDR1 MNHNS, CDR2 SASEGT. This CDR3 has 14 residues.

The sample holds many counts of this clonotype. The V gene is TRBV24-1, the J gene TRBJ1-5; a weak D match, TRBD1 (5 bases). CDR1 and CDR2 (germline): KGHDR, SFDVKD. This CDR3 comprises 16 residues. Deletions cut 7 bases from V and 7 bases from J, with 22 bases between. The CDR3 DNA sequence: TGTGCCACCAGCCACTTTTCGGGGGGAAAAGAGCAGCCCCAGCATTTT. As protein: CATSHFSGGKEQPQHF.

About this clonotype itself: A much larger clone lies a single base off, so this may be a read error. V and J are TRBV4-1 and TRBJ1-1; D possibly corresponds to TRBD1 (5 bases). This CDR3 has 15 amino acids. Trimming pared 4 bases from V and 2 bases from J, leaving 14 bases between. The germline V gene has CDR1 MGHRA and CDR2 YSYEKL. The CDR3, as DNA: TGCGCCAGCAGCCGAGATCGACAGACAAACACTGAAGCTTTCTTT. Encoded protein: CASSRDRQTNTEAFF.

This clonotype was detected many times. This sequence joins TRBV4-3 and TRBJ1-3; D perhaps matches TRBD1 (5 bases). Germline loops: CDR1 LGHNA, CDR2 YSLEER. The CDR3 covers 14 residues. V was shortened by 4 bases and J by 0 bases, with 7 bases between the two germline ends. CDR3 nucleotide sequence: TGCGCCAGCAGCCCGACAGTCTCTGGAAACACCATATATTTT. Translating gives CASSPTVSGNTIYF.

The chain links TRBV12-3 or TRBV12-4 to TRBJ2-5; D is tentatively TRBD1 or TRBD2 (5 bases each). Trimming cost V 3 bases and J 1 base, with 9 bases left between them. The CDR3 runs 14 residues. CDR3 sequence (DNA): TGTGCCAGCAGTTTTTACGGGGCCCAAGAGACCCAGTACTTC. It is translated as CASSFYGAQETQYF.

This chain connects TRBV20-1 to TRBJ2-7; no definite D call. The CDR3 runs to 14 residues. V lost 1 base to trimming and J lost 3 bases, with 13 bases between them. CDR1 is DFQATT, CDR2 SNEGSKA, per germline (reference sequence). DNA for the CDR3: TGCAGTGCTAGAGCTATGAGACAAGGCTACGAGCAGTACTTC. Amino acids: CSARAMRQGYEQYF.

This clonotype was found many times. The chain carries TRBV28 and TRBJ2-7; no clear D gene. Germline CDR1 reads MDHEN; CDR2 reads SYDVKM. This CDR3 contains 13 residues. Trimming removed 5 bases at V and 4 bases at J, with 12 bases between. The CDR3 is CASSLFGGYEQYF. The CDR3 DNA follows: TGTGCCAGCAGTCTTTTTGGCGGTTACGAGCAGTACTTC.

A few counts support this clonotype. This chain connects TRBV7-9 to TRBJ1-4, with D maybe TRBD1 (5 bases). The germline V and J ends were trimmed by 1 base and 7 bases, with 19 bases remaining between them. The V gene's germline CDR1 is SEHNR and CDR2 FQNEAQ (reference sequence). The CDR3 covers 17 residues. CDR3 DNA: TGTGCCAGCAGCTTAGATCACCCGACAGAGGCGGGTGAAAAACTGTTTTTT. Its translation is CASSLDHPTEAGEKLFF.

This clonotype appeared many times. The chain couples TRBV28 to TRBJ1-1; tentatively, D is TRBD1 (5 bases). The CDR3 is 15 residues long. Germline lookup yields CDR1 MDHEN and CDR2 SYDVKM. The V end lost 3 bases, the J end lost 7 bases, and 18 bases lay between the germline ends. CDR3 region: CASSFEGRNRLEAFF. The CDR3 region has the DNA TGTGCCAGCAGTTTTGAGGGGCGGAACCGACTTGAAGCTTTCTTT.

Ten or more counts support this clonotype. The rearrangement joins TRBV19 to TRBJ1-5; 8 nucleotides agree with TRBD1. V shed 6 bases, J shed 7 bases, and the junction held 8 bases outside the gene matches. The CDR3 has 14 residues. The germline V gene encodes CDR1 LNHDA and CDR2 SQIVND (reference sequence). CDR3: CASSPDRARQPQHF. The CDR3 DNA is TGTGCCAGTAGCCCGGACAGGGCCCGCCAGCCCCAGCATTTT.

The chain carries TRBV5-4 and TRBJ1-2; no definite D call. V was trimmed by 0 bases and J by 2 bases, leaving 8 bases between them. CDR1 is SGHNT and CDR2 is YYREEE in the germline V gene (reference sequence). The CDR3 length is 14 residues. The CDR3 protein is CASSLGFGNYGYTF. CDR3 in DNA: TGTGCCAGCAGCTTGGGGTTCGGAAACTATGGCTACACCTTC.

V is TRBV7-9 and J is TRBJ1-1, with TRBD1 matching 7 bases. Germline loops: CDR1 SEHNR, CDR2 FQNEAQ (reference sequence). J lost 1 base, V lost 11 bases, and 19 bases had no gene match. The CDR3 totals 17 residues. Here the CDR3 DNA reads TGTGCCCGCTCCCGTGTCCTCGCCGGGACAGCGAACACTGAAGCTTTCTTT. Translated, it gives CARSRVLAGTANTEAFF.

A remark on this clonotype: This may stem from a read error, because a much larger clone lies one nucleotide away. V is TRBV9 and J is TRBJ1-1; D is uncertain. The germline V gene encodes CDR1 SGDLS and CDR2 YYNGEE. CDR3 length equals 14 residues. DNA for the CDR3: TGTGCCAGCAGCCCCAACACTGGCGACACTGAAACTTTCTTT. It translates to CASSPNTGDTETFF.

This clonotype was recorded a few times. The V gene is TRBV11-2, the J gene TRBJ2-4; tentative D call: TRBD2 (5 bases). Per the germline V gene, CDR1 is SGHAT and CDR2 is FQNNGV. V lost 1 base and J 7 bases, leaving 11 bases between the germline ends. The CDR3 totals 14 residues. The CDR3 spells CASSLVGSGNIQYF. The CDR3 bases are TGTGCCAGCAGCTTAGTCGGCAGCGGTAACATTCAGTACTTC.

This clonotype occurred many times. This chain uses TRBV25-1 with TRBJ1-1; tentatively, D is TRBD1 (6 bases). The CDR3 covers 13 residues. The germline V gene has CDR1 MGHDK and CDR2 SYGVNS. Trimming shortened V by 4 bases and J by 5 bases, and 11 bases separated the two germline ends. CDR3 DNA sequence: TGTGCCAGCAGTGCTACAGGGATTACTGAAGCTTTCTTT. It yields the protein CASSATGITEAFF.

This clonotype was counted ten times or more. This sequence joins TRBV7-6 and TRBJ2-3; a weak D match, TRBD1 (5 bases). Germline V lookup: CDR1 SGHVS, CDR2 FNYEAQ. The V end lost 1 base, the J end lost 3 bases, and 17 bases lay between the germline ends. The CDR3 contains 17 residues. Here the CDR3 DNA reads TGTGCCAGCAGCTTAGGTCTTTGGGGCGAATCGACAGATACGCAGTATTTT. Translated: CASSLGLWGESTDTQYF.

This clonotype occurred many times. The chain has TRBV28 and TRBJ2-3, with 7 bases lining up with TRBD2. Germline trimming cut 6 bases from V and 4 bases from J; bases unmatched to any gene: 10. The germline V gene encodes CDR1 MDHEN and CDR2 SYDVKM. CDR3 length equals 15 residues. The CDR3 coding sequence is TGTGCCAGCAGCCTTACAGCGGGATGGGCAGATACGCAGTATTTT. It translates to CASSLTAGWADTQYF.

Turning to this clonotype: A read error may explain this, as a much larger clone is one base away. Here the CDR3 DNA reads TGTGCCAGCAGTGAAAACATCGGGACTGCACCCGAATCTAGCGCAGATACGCAGTATTTT. This codes for CASSENIGTAPESSADTQYF. The chain combines TRBV2 with TRBJ2-3, with D maybe TRBD2 (6 bases). The V end lost 2 bases, the J end lost 4 bases, and 28 bases lay between the germline ends. CDR3 length: 20 amino acids. In germline, CDR1 is SNHLY, CDR2 FYNNEI.

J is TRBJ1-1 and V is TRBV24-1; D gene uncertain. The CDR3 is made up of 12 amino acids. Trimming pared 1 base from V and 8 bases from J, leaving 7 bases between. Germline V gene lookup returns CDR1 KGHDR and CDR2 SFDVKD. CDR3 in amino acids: CATSDFTDEAFF. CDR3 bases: TGTGCCACCAGTGATTTTACAGACGAAGCTTTCTTT.

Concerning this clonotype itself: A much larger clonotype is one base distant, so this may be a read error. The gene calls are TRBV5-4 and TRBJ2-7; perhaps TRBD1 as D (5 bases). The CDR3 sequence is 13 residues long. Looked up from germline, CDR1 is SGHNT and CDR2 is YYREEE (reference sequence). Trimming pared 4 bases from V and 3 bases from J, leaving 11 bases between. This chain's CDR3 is CASSEPGFYEQYF. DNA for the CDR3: TGTGCCAGCAGCGAGCCAGGGTTCTACGAGCAGTACTTC.

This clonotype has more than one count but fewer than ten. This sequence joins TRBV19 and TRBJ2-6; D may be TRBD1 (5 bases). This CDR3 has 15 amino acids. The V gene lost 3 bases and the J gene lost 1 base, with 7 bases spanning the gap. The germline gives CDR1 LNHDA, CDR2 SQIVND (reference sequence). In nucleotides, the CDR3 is TGTGCCAGTAGTATCCAGGGATCTGGGGCCAACGTCCTGACTTTC. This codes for CASSIQGSGANVLTF.

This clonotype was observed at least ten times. The CDR3 is CSAADTSSYEQYF. The CDR3 DNA reads TGCAGTGCTGCTGACACGAGCTCCTACGAGCAGTACTTC. This chain uses TRBV20-1 with TRBJ2-7, with no clear D. Germline V gene data show CDR1 as DFQATT and CDR2 as SNEGSKA (reference sequence). CDR3 length: 13 residues. Trimming left V 5 bases short and J 0 bases short, with 11 bases between.

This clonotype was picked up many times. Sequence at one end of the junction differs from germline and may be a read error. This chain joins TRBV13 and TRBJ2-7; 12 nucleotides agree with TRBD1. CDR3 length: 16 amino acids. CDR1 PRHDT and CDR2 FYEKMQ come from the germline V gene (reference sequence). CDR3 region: CASSLGPGQGADEQYF. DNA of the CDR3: TGTGCCAGCAGCCTAGGACCGGGACAGGGGGCCGACGAGCAGTACTTC.

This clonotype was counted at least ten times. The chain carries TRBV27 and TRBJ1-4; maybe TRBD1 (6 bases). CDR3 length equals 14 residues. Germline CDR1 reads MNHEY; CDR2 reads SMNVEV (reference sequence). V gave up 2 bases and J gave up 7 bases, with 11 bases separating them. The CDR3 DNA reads TGTGCCAGCAGTTTAGTAGGGGGGGGTGAAAAACTGTTTTTT. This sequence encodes CASSLVGGGEKLFF.

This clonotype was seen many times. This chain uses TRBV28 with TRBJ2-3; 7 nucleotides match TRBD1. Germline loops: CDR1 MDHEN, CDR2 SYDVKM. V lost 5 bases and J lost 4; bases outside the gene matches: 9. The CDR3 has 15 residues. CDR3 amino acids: CASSQGQAKADTQYF. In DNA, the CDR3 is TGTGCCAGCAGTCAAGGACAGGCGAAAGCAGATACGCAGTATTTT.